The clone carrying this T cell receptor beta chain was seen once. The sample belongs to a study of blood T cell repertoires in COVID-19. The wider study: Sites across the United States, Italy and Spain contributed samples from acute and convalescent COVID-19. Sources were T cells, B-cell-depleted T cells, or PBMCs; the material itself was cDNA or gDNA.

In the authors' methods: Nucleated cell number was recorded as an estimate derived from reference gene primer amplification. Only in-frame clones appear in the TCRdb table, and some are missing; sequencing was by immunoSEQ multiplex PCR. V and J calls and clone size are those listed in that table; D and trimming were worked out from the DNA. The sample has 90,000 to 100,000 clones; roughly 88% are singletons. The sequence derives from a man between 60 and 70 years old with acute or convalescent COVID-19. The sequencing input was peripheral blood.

CDR3 in DNA: TGTGCCAGCAGCTTAGCTCAGGTGGCTGAAGCTTTCTTT. Residues: CASSLAQVAEAFF. This chain uses TRBV7-9 with TRBJ1-1; D is undetermined. The length of the CDR3 is 13 residues. Trimming cost V 0 bases and J 6 bases, with 8 bases left between them. Per germline, CDR1 SEHNR and CDR2 FQNEAQ (reference sequence).